Below, one T cell receptor (beta chain) is given with its context. The antigen remains unidentified. This CDR3 has 13 amino acids. Unmatched junction bases numbered 3, after V lost 4 bases and J lost 4 bases. Germline loops: CDR1 SGDLS, CDR2 YYNGEE. This specimen comes from a study of T cell responses to AZD1222 COVID-19 vaccine. Study conclusions and caveats: As reported, nearly half of all spike-specific TCRs target variant regions that are unmutated. Two AZD1222 doses significantly raised spike-specific TCR breadth and depth over controls.

Produced via immunoSEQ multiplex PCR; TCRdb's table is partial and in-frame only. The sample has about 79,000 clones; under 90% are singletons. Here the sequenced sample was peripheral blood, taken 28 days after the second AZD1222 dose. This sequence joins TRBV9 and TRBJ1-2; TRBD1 matches at 8 bases. The clonotype comes from an adult who received the AZD1222 COVID-19 vaccine. As DNA, the CDR3 is TGTGCCAGCAGCCTAACAGGGGGCTATGGCTACACCTTC. As protein: CASSLTGGYGYTF.